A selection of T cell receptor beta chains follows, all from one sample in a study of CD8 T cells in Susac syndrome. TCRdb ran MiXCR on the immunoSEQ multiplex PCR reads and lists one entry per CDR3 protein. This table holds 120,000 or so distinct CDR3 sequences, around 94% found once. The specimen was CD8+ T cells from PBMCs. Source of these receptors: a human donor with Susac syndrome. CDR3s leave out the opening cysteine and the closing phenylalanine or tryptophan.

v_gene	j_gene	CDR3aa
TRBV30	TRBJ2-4	AWSDGSLAKNIQY
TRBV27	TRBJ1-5	ASSLLGDQQPQH
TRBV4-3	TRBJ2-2	ASSQQGPNTGELF
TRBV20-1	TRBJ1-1	SARGLTSAMNTEAF
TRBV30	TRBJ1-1	AWSLGGGMAF
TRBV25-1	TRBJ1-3	ASSEPGTEGTIY
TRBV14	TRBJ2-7	ASSQELTGTYEQY
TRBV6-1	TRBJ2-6	ASGGASGANVLT
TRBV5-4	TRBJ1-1	ASSIQTTEAF
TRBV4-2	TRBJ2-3	ASSPVEGTGSDTQY
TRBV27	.	ASSPASVPPAYEQY
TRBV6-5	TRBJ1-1	ASSKSGVNTEAF
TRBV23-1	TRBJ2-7	ASRSKRPSYEQY
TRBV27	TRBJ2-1	ASSLRSGLEQF
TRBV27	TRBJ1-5	ASRLTGDQPQH
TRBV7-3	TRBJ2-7	ASSFGQGDFEQY
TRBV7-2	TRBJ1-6	ASSPRSSYNSPLH
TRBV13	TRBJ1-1	ASSLGWGRTGDEAF
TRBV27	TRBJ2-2	ASSWVGSGELF
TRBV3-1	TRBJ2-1	ASSVNGAESYNEQF
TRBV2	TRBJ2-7	ASSDPDYYEQY
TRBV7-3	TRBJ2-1	ASSLAAAAGPNEQF
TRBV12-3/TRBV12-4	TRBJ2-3	ASSLAGGRTDTQY
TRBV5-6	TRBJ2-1	ASSGGLGSHEQF
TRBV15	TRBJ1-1	ATSRDGMNTEAF
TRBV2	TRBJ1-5	ASSRDKDSNQPQH
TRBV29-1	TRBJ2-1	SVVTPRGLYNEQF
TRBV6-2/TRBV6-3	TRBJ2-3	ASRQTDTQY
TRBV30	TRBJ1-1	AWSLSGDSEAF
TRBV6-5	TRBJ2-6	ASVTTGGSGANVLT
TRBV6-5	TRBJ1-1	ASSYSRWFGVNTEAF
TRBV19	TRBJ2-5	ASSWTGGEETQY
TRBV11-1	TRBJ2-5	ASSLGGGLETQY
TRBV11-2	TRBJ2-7	ASSSRYEQY
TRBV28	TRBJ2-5	ASSLAGLNQETQY
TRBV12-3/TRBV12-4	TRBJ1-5	ASSTRWQANSNQPQH
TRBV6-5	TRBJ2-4	ASSYSTGTAKNIQY
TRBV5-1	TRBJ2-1	ASSHRQGPLNEQF
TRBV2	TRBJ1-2	ASRPRGVDGYT
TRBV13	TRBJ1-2	ASSLGTGGEYGYT
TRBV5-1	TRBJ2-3	ASSLSLAGLTDTQY
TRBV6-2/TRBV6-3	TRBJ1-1	ASSGQGRVTEAF
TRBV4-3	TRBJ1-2	ASSRRGAGAYGYT
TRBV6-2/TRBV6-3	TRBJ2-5	ASSYPTSGQETQY
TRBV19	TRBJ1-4	ASRRGLHSNEKLF
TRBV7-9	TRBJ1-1	ASRPGQQMNTEAF
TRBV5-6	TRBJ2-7	ASSFGDRADEQY
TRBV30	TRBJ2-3	AWSARTGWTDTQY
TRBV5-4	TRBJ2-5	ASSLEAAQGSQETQY
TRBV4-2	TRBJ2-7	ASSQDLKGRNLLAGDEQY
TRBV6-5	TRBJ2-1	ASSETSGGPNEQF
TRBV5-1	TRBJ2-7	ASSFSGSSYEQY
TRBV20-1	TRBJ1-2	RTRRKDSYGYT
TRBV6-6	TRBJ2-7	ASWTGFQDEQY
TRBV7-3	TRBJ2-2	ASSLGARNTGELF
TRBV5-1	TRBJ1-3	ASSLEDPFSSGNTIY
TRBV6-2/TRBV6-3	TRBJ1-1	AVLGASEGQSSEAF
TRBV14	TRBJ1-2	ASSQGRSWDTRTLNYGYT
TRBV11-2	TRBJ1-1	ASSRDRGPEAF